This entry features one T cell receptor (beta chain) sequence. The data were obtained in a study of identical twins. Germline CDR1 DFQATT, CDR2 SNEGSKA (reference sequence). The length of the CDR3 is 16 residues. V lost 6 bases, J lost 4 bases, and 22 bases lay in between. TCRdb independently ran MiXCR on the 5' RACE reads; one entry per CDR3 protein. The data hold about 530,000 distinct CDR3 sequences, with roughly 15% observed a single time. These records were also assigned to another study, of yellow fever vaccine responses in identical twins.

The sequence came from a woman younger than 30 in good health. Sequenced material: CD4+ T cells sorted from blood. The V and J genes are TRBV20-1 and TRBJ2-1, with D possibly matching TRBD2 (6 bases). The CDR3 bases are TGCAGTGCGCGCCGATGGGGCGGGAAAAATTACAATGAGCAGTTCTTC. Its protein is CSARRWGGKNYNEQFF.